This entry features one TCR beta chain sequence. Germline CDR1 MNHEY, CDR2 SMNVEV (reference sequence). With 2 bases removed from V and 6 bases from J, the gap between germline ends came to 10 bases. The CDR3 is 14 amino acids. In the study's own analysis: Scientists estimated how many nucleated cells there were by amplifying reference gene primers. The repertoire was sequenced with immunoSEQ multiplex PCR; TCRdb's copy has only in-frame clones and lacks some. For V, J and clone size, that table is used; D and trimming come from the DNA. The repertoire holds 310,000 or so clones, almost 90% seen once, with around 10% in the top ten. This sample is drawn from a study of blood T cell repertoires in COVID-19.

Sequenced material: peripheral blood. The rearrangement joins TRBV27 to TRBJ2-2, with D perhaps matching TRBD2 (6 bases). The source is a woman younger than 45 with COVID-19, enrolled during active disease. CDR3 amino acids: CASSLGGSAGELFF. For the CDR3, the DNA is TGTGCCAGCAGTTTAGGGGGGAGCGCCGGGGAGCTGTTTTTT.